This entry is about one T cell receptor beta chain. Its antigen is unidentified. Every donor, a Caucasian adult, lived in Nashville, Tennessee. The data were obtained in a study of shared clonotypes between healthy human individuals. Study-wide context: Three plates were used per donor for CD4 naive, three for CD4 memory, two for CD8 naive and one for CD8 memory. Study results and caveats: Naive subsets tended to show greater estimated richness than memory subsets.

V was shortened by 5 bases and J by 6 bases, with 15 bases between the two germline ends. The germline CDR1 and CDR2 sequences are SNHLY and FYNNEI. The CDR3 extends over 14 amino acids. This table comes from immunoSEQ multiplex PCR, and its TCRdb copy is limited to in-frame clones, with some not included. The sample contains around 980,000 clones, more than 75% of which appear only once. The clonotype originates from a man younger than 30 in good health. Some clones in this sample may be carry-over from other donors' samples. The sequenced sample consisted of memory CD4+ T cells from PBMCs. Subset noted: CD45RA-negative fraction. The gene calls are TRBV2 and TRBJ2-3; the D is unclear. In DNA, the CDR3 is TGTGCCAGCAGTCCCACCTCGAAGGGTGATACGCAGTATTTT. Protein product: CASSPTSKGDTQYF.